Following are 12 T cell receptor beta chains from one sample sequenced in a study of molecular identifiers for immune sequencing clone quantification. Using its own MiXCR run on the PCR reads, TCRdb lists one record per CDR3 protein. The sample gives about 320,000 distinct CDR3 sequences, about a fifth of which show up once; more than 0.8% is in the top ten. Sequencing was done on a sample of naive CD8+ T cells from blood, with Jurkat cell RNA spiked in. Subset specified: FACS-sorted CD8+CD4-CCR7+CD45RA+ naive T cells. These receptors were collected from a human donor in good health. Some libraries in this study had Jurkat cell RNA spiked in.

This clonotype was detected ten times or more. The chain is built from TRBV12-3 or TRBV12-4 and TRBJ1-4; 7 positions match TRBD1. J gave up 6 bases and V 5 bases, and 6 bases lay outside the gene matches. CDR3 length equals 14 residues. The CDR3 DNA is TGTGCCAGCAGTCTCCGACAGGGTGATGAAAAACTGTTTTTT. It yields the protein CASSLRQGDEKLFF.

Comments on this clonotype: The conserved final phenylalanine or tryptophan is absent from the CDR3, which likely points to a read error. The chain has TRBV10-3 and TRBJ2-5; no firm D call. Germline V gene sequence: CDR1 ENHRY, CDR2 SYGVKD. The V end lost 8 bases, the J end lost 1 base, and 5 bases lay between the germline ends. The CDR3 is 11 amino acids. The chain's CDR3 is CAIGSQETQYL. DNA for the CDR3: TGTGCCATCGGCAGCCAAGAGACCCAGTACCTC.

The J gene is TRBJ2-1, the V gene TRBV27; 13 bases are shared with TRBD2. The trim removed 4 bases at V and 12 bases at J, leaving 15 bases unmatched. CDR3 length: 17 amino acids. CDR1 and CDR2 from the germline V gene are MNHEY and SMNVEV (reference sequence). The CDR3 is CASSSRLAGGIRWGQFF. CDR3 coding DNA: TGTGCCAGCAGTTCGAGACTAGCGGGGGGTATCCGTTGGGGGCAGTTCTTC.

Notes on this clonotype: An end of the junction does not agree with germline; a read error may underlie this. This chain joins TRBV7-7 and TRBJ2-2; possibly TRBD2 for D (6 bases). Germline V gene sequence: CDR1 SSHAT, CDR2 FNYEAQ (reference sequence). The CDR3 loop spans 15 amino acids. CDR3 residues: CASTPGGANTGELLF. The DNA of the CDR3 is TGTGCTAGCACCCCCGGAGGGGCTAACACCGGGGAGCTGCTTTTT.

The sample holds many counts of this clonotype. The rearrangement links TRBV6-2 or TRBV6-3 to TRBJ2-7; possibly TRBD1 for D (6 bases). The CDR3 length is 14 residues. The V gene lost 5 bases and the J gene lost 1 base, with 12 bases spanning the gap. CDR1 is MNHEY and CDR2 is SVGEGT in the germline V gene. The CDR3 nucleotides read TGTGCCAGCAGTAACCACAGGGCATCCTACGAGCAGTACTTC. Translating it yields CASSNHRASYEQYF.

This clonotype has a count of ten or more. The chain recombines TRBV11-2 with TRBJ1-1; possible D gene TRBD1, 6 bases. This CDR3 spans 14 amino acids. Germline V gives CDR1 SGHAT, CDR2 FQNNGV. Trimming left V 3 bases short and J 6 bases short, with 14 bases between. The chain's CDR3 is CASSFTGSDSEAFF. The DNA of the CDR3 is TGTGCCAGCAGCTTCACAGGGTCCGACTCTGAAGCTTTCTTT.

This clonotype has ten or more counts. V usage is TRBV19 and J usage is TRBJ1-1, with unresolved D. The CDR3 totals 13 residues. V lost 3 bases to trimming and J lost 1 base, with 6 bases between them. Germline CDR1 LNHDA, CDR2 SQIVND (reference sequence). The CDR3 DNA reads TGTGCCAGTAGTATTCGAGGGAACACTGAAGCTTTCTTT. Its protein is CASSIRGNTEAFF.

Turning to this clonotype: A much larger clone lies a single base off, so this may be a read error. The chain is built from TRBV14 and TRBJ2-3; D gene unclear. The CDR3 loop spans 16 amino acids. Germline V CDR1 and CDR2: SGHDN, FVKESK. Trimming removed 1 base from V and 0 bases from J, with 11 bases in between. DNA of the CDR3: TGTGCCAGCAGCCAAGGCATTCCCTGGAGCACAGATACGCAGTATTTT. As protein: CASSQGIPWSTDTQYF.

The chain has TRBV11-2 and TRBJ2-7, with 8 positions matching TRBD1. Germline CDR1 is SGHAT and CDR2 is FQNNGV. V lost 5 bases to trimming and J lost 4 bases; unmatched junction nucleotides: 10. There are 15 residues in the CDR3. The CDR3 nucleotides are TGTGCCAGCAGCGTCGACAGGGGCGCATTGTACGAGCAGTACTTC. This sequence encodes CASSVDRGALYEQYF.

Comment on this clonotype: This may be a read error, as it is one base from a much larger clone. V usage is TRBV9 and J usage is TRBJ2-6; D ambiguous. Germline V CDR1 and CDR2: SGDLS, YYNGEE. This CDR3 contains 15 residues. Trimming removed 1 base from V and 1 base from J, with 6 bases in between. The CDR3 DNA follows: TGTGCCAGCAGCGTATTAGGTTCTGGGGCCAACGTCCTGACTTTC. Translated: CASSVLGSGANVLTF.

About this clonotype itself: Because it lacks the conserved phenylalanine or tryptophan at the end, this CDR3 is likely a read error. The CDR3 loop reads CASSSGGTAYEQYS. CDR3 coding DNA: TGTGCCAGCAGCTCCGGAGGCACGGCCTACGAGCAGTACTCC. The rearrangement links TRBV5-4 to TRBJ2-7; the D gene is possibly TRBD2 (5 bases). Germline values: CDR1 SGHNT, CDR2 YYREEE (reference sequence). V was shortened by 3 bases and J by 2 bases, with 12 bases between the two germline ends. The CDR3 covers 14 residues.

The sample holds many counts of this clonotype. CDR3 sequence reads: CASYGGQTQYF. The CDR3 coding sequence is TGTGCCAGTTATGGGGGGCAAACGCAGTATTTT. The chain uses TRBV19 and TRBJ2-3; either TRBD1 or TRBD2 may fit D (6 bases each). Trimming removed 8 bases from V and 9 bases from J, with 12 bases in between. Per the germline V gene, CDR1 is LNHDA and CDR2 is SQIVND (reference sequence). CDR3 size: 11 residues.